These T cell receptor beta chains were read from a single sample in a study of cytomegalovirus exposure and HLA in healthy donors. Libraries were prepared by immunoSEQ multiplex PCR; TCRdb keeps only in-frame clonotypes and omits some of them. The sample lists about 220,000 clones; approximately 83% were seen once. The sample was PBMCs. All receptors derive from a woman in her twenties or thirties in good health and CMV-seropositive. Each CDR3 is given with its conserved first and last residue. The order of the fields is clone size, V gene, D gene, J gene, CDR3 DNA, CDR3 protein. A D gene is named only where the DNA matches it firmly. Rows may omit the clone size; those that give it use once, few, many or a size class.

size: few
V: TRBV19
D: -
J: TRBJ1-2
DNA: TGTGCCAGTAGTATACGTAGGGAGGTTGGCTACACCTTC
CDR3: CASSIRREVGYTF

size: -
V: TRBV7-8
D: TRBD2
J: TRBJ2-1
DNA: TGTGCCAGCAGCCTCACTAGCGGGTATCAGTTCTTC
CDR3: CASSLTSGYQFF

size: -
V: TRBV27
D: -
J: TRBJ2-6
DNA: TGTGCCAGCAGTTCCTACGGACGGCCTAGGGCCAACGTCCTGACTTTC
CDR3: CASSSYGRPRANVLTF

size: -
V: TRBV30
D: -
J: TRBJ2-7
DNA: TGTGCCTGGAGTGTGCTTCGAAAGGGCTTCGAGCAGTACTTC
CDR3: CAWSVLRKGFEQYF

size: -
V: TRBV27
D: -
J: TRBJ1-2
DNA: TGTGCCAGCAGTGGTCAAGGGTGGAGCTATGGCTACACCTTC
CDR3: CASSGQGWSYGYTF

size: -
V: TRBV19
D: TRBD2
J: TRBJ2-7
DNA: TGTGCCAGTAGCAAGACTAGCCACGAGCAGTACTTC
CDR3: CASSKTSHEQYF

size: few
V: TRBV2
D: TRBD1
J: TRBJ1-2
DNA: TGTGCCAGCAGTGAGGAGACAGGGTCCCATGGCTACACCTTC
CDR3: CASSEETGSHGYTF

size: -
V: TRBV27
D: -
J: TRBJ1-1
DNA: TGTGCCAGCAGTCGTAACATGAACACTGAAGCTTTCTTT
CDR3: CASSRNMNTEAFF

size: -
V: TRBV5-6
D: TRBD1
J: TRBJ1-2
DNA: TGTGCCAGCAGCTTAGACAGGGGAAAGGGCAACTATGGCTACACCTTC
CDR3: CASSLDRGKGNYGYTF

size: once
V: TRBV4-1
D: -
J: TRBJ2-1
DNA: TGCGCCAGCAGCCCCTCCCCGGGCGACCCTTCCTACAATGAGCAGTTCTTC
CDR3: CASSPSPGDPSYNEQFF

size: once
V: TRBV10-3
D: TRBD2
J: TRBJ2-7
DNA: TGTGCCACCGCCGGGGGGTCTAGCGGGACCTACGAGCAGTACTTC
CDR3: CATAGGSSGTYEQYF

size: few
V: TRBV7-9
D: -
J: TRBJ2-7
DNA: TGTGCCAGCAGCTTAGCCGGAGGGGGCCACGAGCAGTACTTC
CDR3: CASSLAGGGHEQYF

size: -
V: TRBV29-1
D: -
J: TRBJ1-4
DNA: TGCAGCGCCGCTTCTGGGCAGATTAATGAAAAACTGTTTTTT
CDR3: CSAASGQINEKLFF

size: -
V: TRBV5-1
D: TRBD2
J: TRBJ2-1
DNA: TGCGCCAGCAGCTCTCGGACTAGCGGGAGGGCTACCTACAATGAGCAGTTCTTC
CDR3: CASSSRTSGRATYNEQFF

size: -
V: TRBV27
D: TRBD1
J: TRBJ2-7
DNA: TGTGCCAGCAGTTCCGGACAGGAGGATTACGAGCAGTACTTC
CDR3: CASSSGQEDYEQYF

size: -
V: TRBV30
D: -
J: TRBJ2-7
DNA: TGTGCCTGGGGGAGCGGCTCCTACGAGCAGTACTTC
CDR3: CAWGSGSYEQYF

size: once
V: TRBV6-5
D: TRBD2
J: TRBJ2-5
DNA: TGTGCCAGCAGTTATGTTAGCGGGAGTCTAGAGACCCAGTACTTC
CDR3: CASSYVSGSLETQYF

size: -
V: TRBV28
D: -
J: TRBJ1-2
DNA: TGTGCCAGCAGTAGGGACATCTATGGCTACACCTTC
CDR3: CASSRDIYGYTF

size: -
V: TRBV5-1
D: -
J: TRBJ2-7
DNA: TGCGCCAGCAGCTTGGGACAGTTCTCCTACGAGCAGTACTTC
CDR3: CASSLGQFSYEQYF

size: -
V: TRBV6-5
D: TRBD1
J: TRBJ2-1
DNA: TGTGCCAGCAGTTACCTCCGGGACAGGGCCTACAATGAGCAGTTCTTC
CDR3: CASSYLRDRAYNEQFF

size: -
V: TRBV6-1
D: -
J: TRBJ2-5
DNA: TGTGCCGCCGGAGGGCAGGGGCAAGAGACCCAGTACTTC
CDR3: CAAGGQGQETQYF

size: -
V: TRBV5-1
D: -
J: TRBJ1-2
DNA: -
CDR3: CAGTGYTCGYTF

size: -
V: TRBV19
D: TRBD2
J: TRBJ2-7
DNA: TGTGCCAGTAGTATGGAGAATGTCGGAAGGACTAGCGGCATCTACGAGCAGTACTTC
CDR3: CASSMENVGRTSGIYEQYF

size: once
V: TRBV5-1
D: TRBD2
J: TRBJ2-3
DNA: TGCGCCAGCAGCGGGGGGGTCGAGGCGACAGATACGCAGTATTTT
CDR3: CASSGGVEATDTQYF

size: -
V: TRBV7-9
D: -
J: TRBJ2-7
DNA: TGTGCCAGCAGCTCCCCGGCCGAGCAGTACTTC
CDR3: CASSSPAEQYF

size: -
V: TRBV7-6
D: -
J: TRBJ2-3
DNA: TGTGCCAGCAGCTCGACAGATACGCAGTATTTT
CDR3: CASSSTDTQYF

size: -
V: TRBV11-3
D: -
J: TRBJ2-2
DNA: TGTGCCAGCAGCTTCGGCCTAGTGGTGGACACCGGGGAGCTGTTTTTT
CDR3: CASSFGLVVDTGELFF

size: -
V: TRBV7-6
D: TRBD2
J: TRBJ2-7
DNA: TGTGCCAGCAGCTTAGCTAACGCGGGGGGATACGAGCAGTACTTC
CDR3: CASSLANAGGYEQYF

size: -
V: TRBV27
D: TRBD2
J: TRBJ2-1
DNA: TGTGCCAGCAGTTTAATGACTAGCGGGAGGGTCTACAATGAGCAGTTCTTC
CDR3: CASSLMTSGRVYNEQFF

size: -
V: TRBV10-1
D: -
J: TRBJ2-7
DNA: TGCGCCAGCGCCGAAATTGGCGAGCAGTACTTC
CDR3: CASAEIGEQYF

size: many
V: TRBV9
D: -
J: TRBJ1-5
DNA: TGTGCCAGCAGCGTAGGGCCGGGCTATAGCAATCAGCCCCAGCATTTT
CDR3: CASSVGPGYSNQPQHF

size: -
V: TRBV5-6
D: -
J: TRBJ1-5
DNA: TGTGCCAGCAGCGGAGCGGGATCGCCCCAGCATTTT
CDR3: CASSGAGSPQHF

size: -
V: TRBV15
D: -
J: TRBJ1-2
DNA: TGTGCCACCAGCACTAGGGGAGGAAACTATGGCTACACCTTC
CDR3: CATSTRGGNYGYTF

size: -
V: TRBV4-2
D: -
J: TRBJ2-5
DNA: TGTGCCAGCAGCCAGTCCTTCGGGTCTTCAGAGACCCAGTACTTC
CDR3: CASSQSFGSSETQYF

size: -
V: TRBV10-2
D: -
J: TRBJ2-5
DNA: TGCGCCAGTCTGGACAGTCCGGGCGAGACCCAGTACTTC
CDR3: CASLDSPGETQYF

size: -
V: TRBV2
D: TRBD1
J: TRBJ2-1
DNA: TGTGCCAGCAGTGACGCCGGGACAGGGAGCTCCTACAATGAGCAGTTCTTC
CDR3: CASSDAGTGSSYNEQFF

size: -
V: TRBV9
D: -
J: TRBJ2-2
DNA: TGTGCCAGCAGAAAAGGGGGTACAACCGGGGAGCTGTTTTTT
CDR3: CASRKGGTTGELFF

size: -
V: TRBV7-2
D: -
J: TRBJ2-3
DNA: TGTGCCAGCAGCTTCCAGGGGCCAGATACGCAGTATTTT
CDR3: CASSFQGPDTQYF

size: -
V: TRBV6-5
D: TRBD1
J: TRBJ2-7
DNA: TGTGCCAGCAGTCCCTGGACAGGGGCCTACGAGCAGTACTTC
CDR3: CASSPWTGAYEQYF

size: -
V: TRBV4-2
D: -
J: TRBJ1-1
DNA: TGTGCCAGCAGCCAAGACACGATTGAAGCTTTCTTT
CDR3: CASSQDTIEAFF

size: once
V: TRBV2
D: -
J: TRBJ2-7
DNA: TGTGCCAGTATTCGTCTTCGGCAGGGGGGCGAGCAGTACTTC
CDR3: CASIRLRQGGEQYF

size: -
V: TRBV4-2
D: TRBD2
J: TRBJ2-7
DNA: TGTGCCAGCAGCCAAGAGGGGACTAGCGGGTACTCCTACGAGCAGTACTTC
CDR3: CASSQEGTSGYSYEQYF